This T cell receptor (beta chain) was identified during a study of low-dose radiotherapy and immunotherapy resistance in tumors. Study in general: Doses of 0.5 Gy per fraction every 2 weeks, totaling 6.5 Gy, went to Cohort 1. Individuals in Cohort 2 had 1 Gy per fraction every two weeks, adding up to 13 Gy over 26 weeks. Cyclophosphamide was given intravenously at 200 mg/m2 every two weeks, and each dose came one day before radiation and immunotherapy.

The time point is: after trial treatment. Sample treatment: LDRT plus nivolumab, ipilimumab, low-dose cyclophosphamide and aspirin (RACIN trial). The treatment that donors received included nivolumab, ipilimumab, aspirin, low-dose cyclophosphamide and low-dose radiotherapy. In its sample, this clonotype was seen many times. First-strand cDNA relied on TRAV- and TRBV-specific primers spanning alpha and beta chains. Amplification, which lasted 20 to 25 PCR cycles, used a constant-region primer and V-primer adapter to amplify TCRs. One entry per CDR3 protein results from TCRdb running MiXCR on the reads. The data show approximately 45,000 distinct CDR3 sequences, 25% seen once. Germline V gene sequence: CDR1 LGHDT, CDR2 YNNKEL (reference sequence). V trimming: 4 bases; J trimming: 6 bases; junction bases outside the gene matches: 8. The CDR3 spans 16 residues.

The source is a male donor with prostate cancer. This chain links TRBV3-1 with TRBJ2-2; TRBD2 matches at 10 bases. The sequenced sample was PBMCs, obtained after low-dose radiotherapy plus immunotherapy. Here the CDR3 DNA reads TGTGCCAGCAGCCTAGCGAGCGGGGGGGCCGCCGGGGAGCTGTTTTTT. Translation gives CASSLASGGAAGELFF.